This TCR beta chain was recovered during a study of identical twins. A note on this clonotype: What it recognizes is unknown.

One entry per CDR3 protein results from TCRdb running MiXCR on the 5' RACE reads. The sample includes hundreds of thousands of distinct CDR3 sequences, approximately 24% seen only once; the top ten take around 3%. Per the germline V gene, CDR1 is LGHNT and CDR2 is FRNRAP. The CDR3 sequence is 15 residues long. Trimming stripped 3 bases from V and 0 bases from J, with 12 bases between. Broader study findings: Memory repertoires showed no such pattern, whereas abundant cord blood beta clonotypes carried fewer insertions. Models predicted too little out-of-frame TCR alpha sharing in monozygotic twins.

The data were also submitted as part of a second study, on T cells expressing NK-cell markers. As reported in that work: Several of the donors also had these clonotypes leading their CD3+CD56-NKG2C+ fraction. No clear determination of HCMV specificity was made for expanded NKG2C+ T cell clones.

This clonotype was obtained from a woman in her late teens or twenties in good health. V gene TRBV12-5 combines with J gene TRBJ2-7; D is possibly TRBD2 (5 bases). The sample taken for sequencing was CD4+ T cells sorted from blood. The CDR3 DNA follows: TGTGCTAGTGGTTTTCGGACGGGGAGCTCCTACGAGCAGTACTTC. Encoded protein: CASGFRTGSSYEQYF.